This entry is about one T cell receptor beta chain. The data belong to a study of blood T cell repertoires in COVID-19. The wider study: Acute-phase and convalescent COVID-19 samples originated in the United States, Italy and Spain.

Per the original data handling: Nucleated cell number was recorded as an estimate derived from reference gene primer amplification. Only in-frame clones appear in the TCRdb table, and some are missing; sequencing was by immunoSEQ multiplex PCR. The DNA gave D and trimming, while V, J and clone size come from that table. The sample holds about 40,000 clones, approximately 83% seen once. Germline V CDR1 and CDR2: MNHNS, SASEGT. The CDR3 runs to 14 residues. V was shortened by 0 bases and J by 4 bases, with 9 bases between the two germline ends. The sample consisted of peripheral blood. The chain carries TRBV6-1 and TRBJ1-2, with unresolved D. The receptor was derived from a woman aged 55 to 70 with acute or convalescent COVID-19. CDR3 in DNA: TGTGCCAGCAGTGAAGCTACGAGAATCTATGGCTACACCTTC. Its translation is CASSEATRIYGYTF.